What follows are 32 T cell receptor beta chains derived from one specimen sequenced in a study of T cell responses to AZD1222 COVID-19 vaccine. Sequencing was performed with immunoSEQ multiplex PCR; in TCRdb, only in-frame clones are kept and a portion is missing. The table lists around 120,000 clones, roughly nine tenths of them singletons, with 2% to 3% in the top ten. The sequencing used peripheral blood, collected on day 0 of AZD1222 vaccination. All receptors derive from an adult in good health.

The J gene is TRBJ2-3, the V gene TRBV3-1 (or the pseudogene TRBV3-2); D possibly corresponds to TRBD1 (8 bases). Trimming pared 4 bases from V and 6 bases from J, leaving 17 bases between. The CDR3 length is 15 residues. Germline CDR1 and CDR2: LGHDT and YNNKEL (reference sequence). CDR3 amino acids: CASSPGDRRGDTQYF. The CDR3, as DNA: TGTGCCAGCAGCCCGGGGGACAGGCGGGGGGATACGCAGTATTTT.

This chain links TRBV24-1 with TRBJ2-1; TRBD1 aligns across 9 bases. This CDR3 is built from 19 residues. The V gene's germline CDR1 is KGHDR and CDR2 SFDVKD. Unmatched junction bases numbered 12, after V lost 0 bases and J lost 4 bases. The CDR3 DNA sequence: TGTGCCACCAGTGATTTGCAGAGGGGTGGGACAGGGCTTTACAATGAGCAGTTCTTC. It translates to CATSDLQRGGTGLYNEQFF.

The chain carries TRBV7-9 and TRBJ1-5, with D possibly being TRBD1 (6 bases). The V end lost 1 base, the J end lost 10 bases, and 8 bases lay between the germline ends. The V gene's germline CDR1 is SEHNR and CDR2 FQNEAQ (reference sequence). This CDR3 is built from 12 residues. As DNA, the CDR3 is TGTGCCAGCAGCTTAGGGGGACAACCCCAGCATTTT. Protein sequence: CASSLGGQPQHF.

V is TRBV7-8 and J is TRBJ1-1; 7 bases line up with TRBD1. V dropped 2 bases and J dropped 1; count of bases not matched to a gene: 4. CDR1 is SGHVS, CDR2 FQNEAQ, per germline. The CDR3 is 15 amino acids. The CDR3 sequence is CASSLNRGGNTEAFF. In nucleotides, the CDR3 is TGTGCCAGCAGCTTAAACAGGGGAGGGAACACTGAAGCTTTCTTT.

The genes are TRBV2 and TRBJ2-7, with TRBD2 identical over 11 bases. Trimming at V came to 7 bases and at J to 0 bases, leaving 5 bases not matched to a gene. The CDR3 totals 15 residues. The germline V gene has CDR1 SNHLY and CDR2 FYNNEI. The CDR3 loop is CASKPTSGGSYEQYF. The CDR3 DNA reads TGTGCCAGCAAACCTACTAGCGGGGGCTCCTACGAGCAGTACTTC.

This chain links TRBV19 with TRBJ2-7; tentatively, D is TRBD1 (6 bases). This CDR3 spans 12 amino acids. Germline loops: CDR1 LNHDA, CDR2 SQIVND (reference sequence). V lost 10 bases to trimming and J lost 5 bases, with 15 bases between them. CDR3 nucleotides: TGTGCCACCCACAGGGTACCCCACGAGCAGTACTTC. This gives the protein CATHRVPHEQYF.

This sequence joins TRBV5-6 and TRBJ1-2, with 9 bases identical to TRBD1. The V segment lost 4 bases and the J segment 5 bases; nucleotides outside the gene matches: 9. Germline CDR1 reads SGHDT; CDR2 reads YYEEEE. The CDR3 length is 15 residues. Here the CDR3 reads CASSPGDREGYGYTF. In DNA, the CDR3 is TGTGCCAGCAGCCCCGGGGACAGGGAAGGTTATGGCTACACCTTC.

The chain couples TRBV5-1 to TRBJ1-1; maybe TRBD1 (6 bases). Between the trimmed V and J ends, which lost 4 bases and 4 bases, there was a span of 23 bases. The CDR3 runs 17 residues. Germline V CDR1 and CDR2: SGHRS, YFSETQ. The CDR3 region has the DNA TGCGCCAGCAGCCCGAGGGGGACACCAACCCAGAGCACTGAAGCTTTCTTT. It translates to CASSPRGTPTQSTEAFF.

V gene TRBV19 combines with J gene TRBJ2-3; the D is unclear. The germline V and J ends were trimmed by 8 bases and 0 bases, with 15 bases remaining between them. There are 15 residues in the CDR3. Germline V gives CDR1 LNHDA, CDR2 SQIVND (reference sequence). The CDR3 loop is CASGLAVGSTDTQYF. The CDR3 region has the DNA TGTGCCAGTGGCTTGGCCGTGGGTAGCACAGATACGCAGTATTTT.

The chain is built from TRBV28 and TRBJ2-1, with TRBD2 identical over 8 bases. The CDR3 spans 15 residues. The V gene's germline CDR1 is MDHEN and CDR2 SYDVKM. V shed 5 bases and J 6 bases; nucleotides not matched to a gene: 9. CDR3 coding DNA: TGTGCCAGCAGTCACACTAGCGGTCTGGGCAATGAGCAGTTCTTC. Amino acids: CASSHTSGLGNEQFF.

The V call is TRBV6-6, the J call TRBJ1-3; D unresolved. This CDR3 comprises 14 residues. The V gene's germline CDR1 is MNHNY and CDR2 SVGAGI (reference sequence). V was shortened by 6 bases and J by 3 bases, with 12 bases between the two germline ends. This CDR3 reads CASSRAVNGNTIYF. CDR3 bases: TGTGCCAGCAGCCGGGCCGTAAATGGAAACACCATATATTTT.

V usage is TRBV6-5 and J usage is TRBJ1-5; 8 bases are shared with TRBD1. With V trimmed by 8 bases and J by 6 bases, 6 bases remained unmatched. From germline, CDR1 is MNHEY and CDR2 SVGAGI. The CDR3 sequence is 13 residues long. CDR3 nucleotide sequence: TGTGCCAGCCTAGGGACAGGAGGTCAGCCCCAGCATTTT. Residues: CASLGTGGQPQHF.

This rearrangement joins TRBV9 to TRBJ1-2, with a possible D match to TRBD1 (5 bases). This CDR3 has 13 residues. The V gene's germline CDR1 is SGDLS and CDR2 YYNGEE. The V end lost 2 bases, the J end lost 7 bases, and 12 bases lay between the germline ends. CDR3 sequence: CASSVTAGSGYTF. CDR3 nucleotide sequence: TGTGCCAGCAGCGTCACCGCAGGGTCTGGCTACACCTTC.

The chain has TRBV19 and TRBJ1-5; TRBD1 matches at 8 bases. Germline assignment: CDR1 LNHDA and CDR2 SQIVND (reference sequence). V was clipped by 6 bases and J by 3 bases; unmatched bases: 7. The CDR3 contains 15 residues. CDR3 protein: CASRDRAKTNQPQHF. For the CDR3, the DNA is TGTGCCAGTAGGGACAGGGCGAAGACCAATCAGCCCCAGCATTTT.

The chain couples TRBV11-1 to TRBJ1-2; D gene ambiguous. V gave up 2 bases and J gave up 10 bases, with 14 bases separating them. This CDR3 is built from 13 residues. Per germline, CDR1 SGHAT and CDR2 FQDESV (reference sequence). CDR3 nucleotides: TGTGCCAGCAGCTTAAGCCGGCAGGCCCTCTACACCTTC. Its protein product is CASSLSRQALYTF. Variable domain in full (rest from reference TRBV11-1 and TRBJ1-2): EAEVAQSPRYKITEKSQAVAFWCDPISGHATLYWYRQILGQGPELLVQFQDESVVDDSQLPKDRFSAERLKGVDSTLKIQPAELGDSAMYLCASSLSRQALYTFGSGTRLTVV.

The chain couples TRBV2 to TRBJ2-1; a possible D gene is TRBD2 (6 bases). Between the trimmed V and J ends, which lost 2 bases and 6 bases, there was a span of 14 bases. CDR1 and CDR2 (germline): SNHLY, FYNNEI. This CDR3 spans 15 amino acids. CDR3: CASSERGLPLNEQFF. CDR3 sequence (DNA): TGTGCCAGCAGTGAAAGGGGACTTCCGCTCAATGAGCAGTTCTTC.

V is TRBV6-5 and J is TRBJ2-7; TRBD2 agrees at 8 bases. The ends lost 10 bases at V and 4 bases at J; junction bases unmatched: 3. Germline CDR1 MNHEY, CDR2 SVGAGI. The CDR3 runs 11 residues. The CDR3 protein is CATGLAYEQYF. As DNA, the CDR3 is TGTGCCACTGGACTAGCATACGAGCAGTACTTC.

The chain recombines TRBV2 with TRBJ1-3, with D possibly TRBD1 on 5 matching bases. The CDR3 has 16 residues. Germline lookup yields CDR1 SNHLY and CDR2 FYNNEI. Trimming left V 6 bases short and J 0 bases short, with 15 bases between. The CDR3, as DNA: TGTGCCAGCAGCCGAACCCCCAGGGCCTCTGGAAACACCATATATTTT. It yields the protein CASSRTPRASGNTIYF.

V is TRBV28 and J is TRBJ2-1; TRBD2 agrees at 8 bases. CDR3 size: 13 residues. The J segment lost 2 bases and the V segment lost 7 bases, leaving 1 base of the junction unmatched. CDR1 and CDR2 (germline): MDHEN, SYDVKM. CDR3 sequence: CASNSGTYNEQFF. The CDR3 region has the DNA TGTGCCAGCAATAGCGGGACCTACAATGAGCAGTTCTTC. Variable domain in full (rest from reference TRBV28 and TRBJ2-1): DVKVTQSSRYLVKRTGEKVFLECVQDMDHENMFWYRQDPGLGLRLIYFSYDVKMKEKGDIPEGYSVSREKKERFSLILESASTNQTSMYLCASNSGTYNEQFFGPGTRLTVL.

This clone has a single count. The V and J genes are TRBV10-3 and TRBJ2-3; 8 positions agree with TRBD2. The CDR3 loop spans 14 amino acids. V lost 5 bases to trimming and J lost 1 base; unmatched junction nucleotides: 2. Germline V gene lookup returns CDR1 ENHRY and CDR2 SYGVKD. CDR3 region: CAISPGRGTDTQYF. The CDR3, as DNA: TGTGCCATCAGTCCCGGGAGGGGCACAGATACGCAGTATTTT.

This rearrangement joins TRBV5-4 to TRBJ2-7, with 10 bases identical to TRBD2. Germline V gene data show CDR1 as SGHNT and CDR2 as YYREEE (reference sequence). This CDR3 has 14 amino acids. J was trimmed by 5 bases and V by 7 bases; bases with no gene match: 9. The CDR3 is CASGAGGPKNEQYF. The CDR3 DNA is TGTGCCAGCGGAGCGGGAGGGCCGAAAAACGAGCAGTACTTC.

The chain joins TRBV10-1 to TRBJ2-7; TRBD2 aligns across 9 bases. This CDR3 comprises 14 residues. Trimming at V came to 8 bases and at J to 0 bases, leaving 5 bases not matched to a gene. The germline CDR1 and CDR2 sequences are WNHNN and SYGVQD (reference sequence). The CDR3 protein is CASSAGGNSYEQYF. Written as DNA, the CDR3 is TGCGCCAGCTCAGCGGGAGGAAACTCCTACGAGCAGTACTTC.

The chain couples TRBV30 to TRBJ1-4; D is unresolved. CDR1 and CDR2 from the germline V gene are GTSNPN and SVGIG (reference sequence). The CDR3 consists of 15 residues. V dropped 0 bases and J dropped 10 bases, with 18 bases sitting between them. CDR3 coding DNA: TGTGCCTGGAGTGTAAACGACCAAAGGAACTCAAAACTGTTTTTT. Amino acid sequence: CAWSVNDQRNSKLFF.

The chain joins TRBV28 to TRBJ1-5; weak D call: TRBD1 (6 bases). The germline CDR1 and CDR2 sequences are MDHEN and SYDVKM. Trimming shortened V by 6 bases and J by 6 bases, and 21 bases separated the two germline ends. The CDR3 is made up of 16 amino acids. The CDR3 region is CASSARGGGAGQPQHF. In DNA, the CDR3 is TGTGCCAGCAGCGCCCGAGGGGGGGGTGCGGGTCAGCCCCAGCATTTT.

This chain connects TRBV24-1 to TRBJ2-7; 7 bases are shared with TRBD1. With 11 bases clipped from V and 5 bases from J, the junction kept 11 bases outside the gene matches. The CDR3 is 13 amino acids. Germline V CDR1 and CDR2: KGHDR, SFDVKD. The CDR3 spells CAIEGPQGDEQYF. The CDR3 DNA reads as TGTGCCATCGAGGGGCCGCAGGGGGACGAGCAGTACTTC.

The chain combines TRBV27 with TRBJ2-1, with D possibly being TRBD1 or TRBD2 (5 bases each). Germline CDR1 MNHEY, CDR2 SMNVEV (reference sequence). CDR3 length: 15 residues. With 7 bases removed from V and 0 bases from J, the gap between germline ends came to 13 bases. The CDR3 bases are TGTGCCAGCAACCAATGGGGGAGCTCCTACAATGAGCAGTTCTTC. Translating gives CASNQWGSSYNEQFF.

This rearrangement joins TRBV28 to TRBJ1-6; tentatively, D is TRBD1 (6 bases). V was shortened by 7 bases and J by 7 bases, with 17 bases between the two germline ends. The CDR3 has 15 residues. Germline V gene lookup returns CDR1 MDHEN and CDR2 SYDVKM. CDR3 amino acids: CASTIRGQGNSPLHF. CDR3 sequence (DNA): TGTGCCAGCACCATCCGGGGGCAGGGGAATTCACCCCTCCACTTT.

The chain links TRBV27 to TRBJ1-6; D may be TRBD1 (6 bases). The length of the CDR3 is 16 residues. The V end was cut by 7 bases, the J end by 3 bases, with 16 bases between. The germline CDR1 and CDR2 sequences are MNHEY and SMNVEV (reference sequence). CDR3 DNA: TGTGCCAGCACCACCGGGGGGGGGCACTATAATTCACCCCTCCACTTT. This codes for CASTTGGGHYNSPLHF.

The chain employs TRBV10-2 and TRBJ2-7; D uncertain. CDR1 and CDR2 from the germline V gene are WSHSY and SAAADI. Trimming left V 9 bases short and J 9 bases short, with 21 bases between. CDR3 length: 13 amino acids. CDR3 sequence: CASRLPGSSPQYF. CDR3 nucleotides: TGCGCCAGTCGCCTTCCAGGTTCCTCTCCGCAGTACTTC.

The chain is built from TRBV18 and TRBJ2-2; 7 bases fit TRBD2. This CDR3 comprises 18 residues. Germline CDR1 KGHSH, CDR2 LQKENI. The J segment lost 1 base and the V segment lost 3 bases, leaving 11 bases of the junction unmatched. In DNA, the CDR3 is TGTGCCAGCTCACCCCGCCTGGGAGGGCCCGAGAACACCGGGGAGCTGTTTTTT. Its translation is CASSPRLGGPENTGELFF.

The chain employs TRBV6-5 and TRBJ1-6, with D possibly being TRBD1 (5 bases). Germline values: CDR1 MNHEY, CDR2 SVGAGI. V lost 7 bases, J lost 4 bases, and 11 bases lay in between. The CDR3 runs to 14 residues. This CDR3 is CASTSGPYNSPLHF. The CDR3 DNA reads as TGTGCCAGCACCTCGGGACCGTATAATTCACCCCTCCACTTT.

The chain uses TRBV5-1 and TRBJ1-1, with D possibly matching TRBD1 (5 bases). Germline CDR1 is SGHRS and CDR2 is YFSETQ. Trimming removed 3 bases from V and 3 bases from J, with 12 bases in between. This CDR3 spans 14 amino acids. In DNA form, the CDR3 reads TGCGCCAGCAGCTACCGGGGGGAGGACACTGAAGCTTTCTTT. This encodes CASSYRGEDTEAFF.